This T cell receptor (beta chain) was obtained from a study of graft-versus-host responses after intestinal transplantation. Study-wide points: In recipient marrow, GvH clones were found, and some appeared first in ileum or blood. An association linked early post-transplant HvG declines with peak circulating GvH clone levels.

This clone was seen more than once but under ten times. Antigen unknown. This CDR3 has 14 amino acids. The germline V and J ends were trimmed by 2 bases and 1 base, with 9 bases remaining between them. Looked up from germline, CDR1 is SGHNT and CDR2 is YYREEE (reference sequence). Produced via immunoSEQ multiplex PCR; TCRdb's table is partial and in-frame only. The data contain about 70,000 clones, roughly 87% of them singletons. The chain employs TRBV5-4 and TRBJ1-1; D gene unclear. The sequence derives from a human donor who received an intestinal transplant. This specimen was unstimulated CD8+ T cells sorted from spleen or lymph node cells, taken before intestinal transplant. The CDR3 loop reads CASSLFQQNTEAFF. DNA of the CDR3: TGTGCCAGCAGCTTATTTCAACAGAACACTGAAGCTTTCTTT.